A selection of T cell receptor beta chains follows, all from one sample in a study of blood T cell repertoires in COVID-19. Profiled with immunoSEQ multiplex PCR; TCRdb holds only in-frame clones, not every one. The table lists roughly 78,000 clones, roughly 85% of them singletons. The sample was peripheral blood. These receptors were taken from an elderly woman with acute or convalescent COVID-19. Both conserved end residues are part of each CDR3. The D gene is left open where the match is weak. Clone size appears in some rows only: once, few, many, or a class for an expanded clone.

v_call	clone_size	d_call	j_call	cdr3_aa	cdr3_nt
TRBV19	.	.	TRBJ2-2	CASSQPGFGTSRSGELFF	TGTGCCAGTAGCCAACCCGGTTTCGGGACATCTCGATCCGGGGAGCTGTTTTTT
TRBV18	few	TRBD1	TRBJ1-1	CASSPVDRGPSFF	TGTGCCAGCTCACCGGTGGACAGGGGGCCATCTTTCTTT
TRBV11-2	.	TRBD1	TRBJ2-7	CASSLRDRGPLPYEQYF	TGTGCCAGCAGCTTAAGGGACAGGGGCCCGTTACCCTACGAGCAGTACTTC
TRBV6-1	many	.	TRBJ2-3	CASSDRSVTDTQYF	TGTGCCAGCAGTGATCGTTCAGTTACAGATACGCAGTATTTT
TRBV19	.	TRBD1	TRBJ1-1	CASSATGVWGTEAFF	TGTGCCAGTAGTGCGACAGGGGTTTGGGGCACTGAAGCTTTCTTT
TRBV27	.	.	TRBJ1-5	CASSPTGMARPNQPQHF	TGTGCCAGCAGTCCAACAGGGATGGCTCGACCCAATCAGCCCCAGCATTTT
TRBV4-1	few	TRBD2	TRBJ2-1	CASSRSGETYNEQFF	TGCGCCAGCAGCCGCAGCGGGGAAACCTACAATGAGCAGTTCTTC
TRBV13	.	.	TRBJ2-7	CASSLGQGPYEQYF	TGTGCCAGCAGCTTAGGCCAGGGCCCTTACGAGCAGTACTTC
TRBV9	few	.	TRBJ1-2	CASSVGADQVYGYTF	TGTGCCAGCAGCGTAGGGGCAGATCAAGTATATGGCTACACCTTC
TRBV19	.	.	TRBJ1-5	CASSLRDFKALSNQPQHF	TGTGCCAGTAGTCTAAGGGACTTTAAGGCCCTTAGCAATCAGCCCCAGCATTTT
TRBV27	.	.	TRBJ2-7	CASSLYRGSLPYEQYF	TGTGCCAGCAGTTTATACCGAGGATCCTTACCCTACGAGCAGTACTTC
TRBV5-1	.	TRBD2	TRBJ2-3	CASSLDGTSGDTQYF	TGCGCCAGCAGCTTGGACGGGACTAGCGGAGATACGCAGTATTTT
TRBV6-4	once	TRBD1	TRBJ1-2	CANRGDSFSYGYTF	TGTGCCAACAGGGGGGACAGCTTCAGCTATGGCTACACCTTC
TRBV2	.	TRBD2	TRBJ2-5	CASSGRRLAGLKETQYF	TGTGCCAGCAGTGGCCGGAGACTAGCGGGGTTGAAAGAGACCCAGTACTTC
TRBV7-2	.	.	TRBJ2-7	CASSLASSYEQYF	TGTGCCAGCAGCTTAGCGAGTTCCTACGAGCAGTACTTC
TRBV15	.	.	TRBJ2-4	CATSRSPQDIQYF	TGTGCCACCAGCAGATCTCCCCAGGACATTCAGTACTTC
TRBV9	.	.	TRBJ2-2	CASSVDPSAYTGELFF	TGTGCCAGCAGCGTAGACCCTAGCGCCTACACCGGGGAGCTGTTTTTT
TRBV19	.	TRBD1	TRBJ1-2	CASSILQGDGYTF	TGTGCCAGTAGTATCCTGCAGGGGGATGGCTACACCTTC
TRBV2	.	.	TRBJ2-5	CASSQAGLQETQYF	TGTGCCAGCAGCCAGGCCGGACTACAAGAGACCCAGTACTTC
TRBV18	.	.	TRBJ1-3	CASSPSLSLSGNTIYF	TGTGCCAGCTCACCGTCCTTAAGCCTCTCTGGAAACACCATATATTTT
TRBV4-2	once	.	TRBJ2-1	CASSQIGGTFYNEQFF	TGTGCCAGCAGCCAGATCGGAGGGACTTTTTACAATGAGCAGTTCTTC
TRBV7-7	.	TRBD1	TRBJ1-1	CASSLLIGGDSSKNTEAFF	TGTGCTAGCAGCTTATTAATAGGCGGGGACAGTTCTAAAAACACTGAAGCTTTCTTT